This T cell receptor beta chain appears in the sequencing data of a study of cytomegalovirus exposure and HLA in healthy donors. Background on the study: HLA-typed donors contributed about 85 million unique TCRs, which were held in an early data release.

The PCR was carried out with 60 Vbeta primers and 13 Jbeta primers. Produced via immunoSEQ multiplex PCR; TCRdb's table is partial and in-frame only. The repertoire has about 200,000 clones, roughly 80% of them found once; the top ten carry approximately 2.9%. All donors participated as healthy donors of bone marrow. Regarding this clone: Its antigen is unidentified.

Broader study findings: Productive status was seen about 90% or about 30% of the time for most TCR beta V segments in an earlier analysis.

The receptor was isolated from a man aged 30 to 39 in good health and CMV-seronegative. Sequencing used PBMCs.

CDR3 nucleotide sequence: TGTGCTAGTGGTTTGGTGGGGGGCAATGAGCAGTTCTTC. Residues: CASGLVGGNEQFF. The chain has TRBV12-5 and TRBJ2-1; D might be TRBD2 (6 bases). CDR1 and CDR2 (germline): LGHNT, FRNRAP. CDR3 size: 13 residues. V lost 0 bases and J 6 bases, leaving 6 bases between the germline ends.